The clone carrying this TCR beta chain was seen a few times. This record belongs to a study of T cells in Graves' hyperthyroidism and ophthalmopathy. Germline V gene lookup returns CDR1 MNHEY and CDR2 SMNVEV (reference sequence). The CDR3 extends over 14 amino acids. V was trimmed by 6 bases and J by 0 bases, leaving 11 bases between them. Using RNA transcripts as the source, TCR beta CDR3 regions were amplified. The HTBI primer set was used in a first-round RT-PCR of the TCR CDR3. A single record per CDR3 protein comes from TCRdb applying MiXCR to the multiplex PCR reads. The data hold some 490,000 distinct CDR3 sequences, with less than 25% observed a single time.

V gene TRBV27 combines with J gene TRBJ1-1, with D perhaps TRBD1 (6 bases). Sequences were obtained from blood. The receptor comes from a woman between 65 and 79 years old with Graves' ophthalmopathy. Here the CDR3 reads CASRKGHVNTEAFF. The DNA of the CDR3 is TGTGCCAGCAGGAAGGGACATGTGAACACTGAAGCTTTCTTT.